This TCR beta chain was identified during a study of T-cell reconstitution after alpha-beta-depleted transplantation in children. The CDR3 loop spans 11 amino acids. The germline V gene encodes CDR1 SQVTM and CDR2 ANQGSEA. The germline V and J ends were trimmed by 4 bases and 6 bases, with 10 bases remaining between them. It was with unique molecular identifiers that the TCRbeta library was prepared. TCRdb reanalysed the PCR reads using MiXCR and keeps one entry per CDR3 protein. The sample lists nearly 400,000 distinct CDR3 sequences; about 20% were seen once. In its sample, this clonotype was seen many times.

This TCR came from a human donor who donated a stem cell graft to a child with acute myeloid leukemia. The rearrangement links TRBV29-1 to TRBJ2-7, with D uncertain. The specimen comprised PBMCs from the stem cell graft donor, sampled from the stem cell graft. The CDR3 protein is CSVGQMSEQYF. CDR3 sequence (DNA): TGCAGCGTTGGCCAGATGAGCGAGCAGTACTTC.